These 2 T cell receptor beta chains share one sample of origin, sequenced in a study (TCRdb year 2016). To prepare the library, RT-PCR was applied. Sequenced on an Illumina MiSeq. Clones were called with MiXCR by TCRdb after fastp trimmed the public reads at Q25, and only in-frame beta chains were retained. Records with the same CDR3 protein are collapsed into one entry carrying the most frequent genes and DNA. The sample table holds about 6,000 distinct CDR3 sequences, of which about nine tenths were seen once. The top ten clones comprise 6.5% to 9% of the sample. The source material was memory CD4+ T cells from blood. The receptors originated from a female donor in good health, serving as a healthy control.

A word on this clonotype: This beta chain is a stray sequence in a library constructed for alpha chains; its clone size is not meaningful. The V call is TRBV10-3, the J call TRBJ2-2; the D gene is possibly TRBD2 (6 bases). CDR1 is ENHRY, CDR2 SYGVKD, per germline. Deletions cut 2 bases from V and 2 bases from J, with 9 bases between. The CDR3 sequence is 15 residues long. CDR3 DNA sequence: TGTGCCATCAGTGAGATAGCGGCTAACACCGGGGAGCTGTTTTTT. It encodes CAISEIAANTGELFF.

For this clonotype: Since the library was made to target alpha chains, this beta chain is a stray read and its abundance is not meaningful. The genes are TRBV4-3 and TRBJ1-6; a weak D match, TRBD1 (5 bases). Germline assignment: CDR1 LGHNA and CDR2 YSLEER. V gave up 7 bases and J gave up 6 bases, with 16 bases separating them. CDR3 length equals 15 residues. In DNA form, the CDR3 reads TGCGCCAGCACCGGGATAGGGGCACCTAATTCACCCCTCCACTTT. The encoded protein is CASTGIGAPNSPLHF.